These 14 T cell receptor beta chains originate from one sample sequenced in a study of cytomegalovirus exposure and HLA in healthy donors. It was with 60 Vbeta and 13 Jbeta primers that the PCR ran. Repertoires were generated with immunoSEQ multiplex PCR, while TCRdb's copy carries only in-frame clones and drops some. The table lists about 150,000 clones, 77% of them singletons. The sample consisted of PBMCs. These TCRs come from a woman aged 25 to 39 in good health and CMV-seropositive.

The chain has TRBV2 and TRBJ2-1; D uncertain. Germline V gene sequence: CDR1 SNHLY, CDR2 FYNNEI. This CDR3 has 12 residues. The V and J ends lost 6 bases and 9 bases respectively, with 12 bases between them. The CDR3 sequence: CASRLLFGEQFF. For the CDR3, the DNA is TGTGCCAGCAGGCTACTTTTTGGTGAGCAGTTCTTC.

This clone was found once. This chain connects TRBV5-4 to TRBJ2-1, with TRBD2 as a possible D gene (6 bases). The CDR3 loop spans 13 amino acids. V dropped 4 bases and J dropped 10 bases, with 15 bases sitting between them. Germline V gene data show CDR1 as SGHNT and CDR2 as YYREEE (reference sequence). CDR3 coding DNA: TGTGCCAGCAGCAGGGACTCCCCGAGGGAGCAGTTCTTC. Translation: CASSRDSPREQFF.

CDR3 sequence: CASSVEWTSGRSEQFF. CDR3 nucleotides: TGTGCCAGCAGCGTAGAATGGACTAGCGGGAGGAGCGAGCAGTTCTTC. The J gene is TRBJ2-1, the V gene TRBV9; 14 bases fit TRBD2. The CDR3 runs to 16 residues. J lost 10 bases, V lost 0 bases, and 6 bases had no gene match. The germline V gene has CDR1 SGDLS and CDR2 YYNGEE. Based on the CDR3 plus reference TRBV9 and TRBJ2-1, the full variable domain is DSGVTQTPKHLITATGQRVTLRCSPRSGDLSVYWYQQSLDQGLQFLIQYYNGEERAKGNILERFSAQQFPDLHSELNLSSLELGDSALYFCASSVEWTSGRSEQFFGPGTRLTVL.

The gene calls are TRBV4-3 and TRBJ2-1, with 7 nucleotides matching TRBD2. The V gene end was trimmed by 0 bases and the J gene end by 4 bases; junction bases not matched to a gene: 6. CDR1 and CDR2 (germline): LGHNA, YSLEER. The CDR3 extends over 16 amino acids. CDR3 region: CASSQDGLAEYNEQFF. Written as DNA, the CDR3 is TGCGCCAGCAGCCAAGATGGGCTAGCGGAGTACAATGAGCAGTTCTTC.

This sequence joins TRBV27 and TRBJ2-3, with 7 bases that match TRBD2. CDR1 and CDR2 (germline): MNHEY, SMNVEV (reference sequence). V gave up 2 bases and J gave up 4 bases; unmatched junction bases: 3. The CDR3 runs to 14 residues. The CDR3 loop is CASSLGLAADTQYF. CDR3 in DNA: TGTGCCAGCAGTTTAGGGCTAGCGGCAGATACGCAGTATTTT.

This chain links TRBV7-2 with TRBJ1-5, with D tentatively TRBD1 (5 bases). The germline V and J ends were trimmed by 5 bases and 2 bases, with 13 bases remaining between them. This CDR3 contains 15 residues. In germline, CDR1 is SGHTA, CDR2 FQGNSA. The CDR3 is CASSPTALGNQPQHF. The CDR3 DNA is TGTGCCAGCAGCCCGACAGCTTTGGGCAATCAGCCCCAGCATTTT.

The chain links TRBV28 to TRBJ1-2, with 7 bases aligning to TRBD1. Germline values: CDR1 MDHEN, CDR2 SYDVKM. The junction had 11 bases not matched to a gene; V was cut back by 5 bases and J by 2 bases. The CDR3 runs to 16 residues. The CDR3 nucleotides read TGTGCCAGCAGTCCCCATAACAGGGGTGAGAACTATGGCTACACCTTC. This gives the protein CASSPHNRGENYGYTF.

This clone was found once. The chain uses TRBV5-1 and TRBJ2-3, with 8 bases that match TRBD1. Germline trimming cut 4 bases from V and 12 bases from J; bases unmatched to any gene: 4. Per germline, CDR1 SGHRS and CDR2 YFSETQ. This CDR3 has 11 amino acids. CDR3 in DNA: TGCGCCAGCAGCGGGGACAGGAATCAGTATTTT. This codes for CASSGDRNQYF.

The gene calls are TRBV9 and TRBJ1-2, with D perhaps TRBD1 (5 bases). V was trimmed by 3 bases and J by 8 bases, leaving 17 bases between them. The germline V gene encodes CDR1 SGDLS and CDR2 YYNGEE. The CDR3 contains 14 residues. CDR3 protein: CASSDQGRPGGYTF. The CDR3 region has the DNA TGTGCCAGCAGCGACCAGGGTAGACCCGGGGGCTACACCTTC.

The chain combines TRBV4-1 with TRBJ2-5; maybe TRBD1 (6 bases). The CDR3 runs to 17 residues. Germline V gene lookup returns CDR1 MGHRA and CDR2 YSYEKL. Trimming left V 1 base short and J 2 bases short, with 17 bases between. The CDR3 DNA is TGCGCCAGCAGCCAAGTCGACCAGGGGAGCTTTCAAGAGACCCAGTACTTC. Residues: CASSQVDQGSFQETQYF.

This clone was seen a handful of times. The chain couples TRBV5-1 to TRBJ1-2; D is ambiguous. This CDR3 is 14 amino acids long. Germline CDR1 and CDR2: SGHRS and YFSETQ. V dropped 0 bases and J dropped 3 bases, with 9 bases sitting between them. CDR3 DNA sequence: TGCGCCAGCAGCTTGGATTCCGGGTACTATGGCTACACCTTC. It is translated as CASSLDSGYYGYTF.

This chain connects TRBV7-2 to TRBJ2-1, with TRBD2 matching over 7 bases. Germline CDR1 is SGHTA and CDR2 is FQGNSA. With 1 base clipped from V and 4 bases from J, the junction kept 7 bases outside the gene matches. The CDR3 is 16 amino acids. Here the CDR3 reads CASSLVGGSSYNEQFF. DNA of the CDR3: TGTGCCAGCAGCTTAGTTGGCGGGAGCTCTTACAATGAGCAGTTCTTC.

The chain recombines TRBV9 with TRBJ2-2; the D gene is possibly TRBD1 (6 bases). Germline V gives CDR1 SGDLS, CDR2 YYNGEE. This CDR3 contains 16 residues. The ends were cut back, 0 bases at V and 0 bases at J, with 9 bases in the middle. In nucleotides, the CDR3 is TGTGCCAGCAGCGTAGTATGGACAGCGAACACCGGGGAGCTGTTTTTT. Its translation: CASSVVWTANTGELFF.

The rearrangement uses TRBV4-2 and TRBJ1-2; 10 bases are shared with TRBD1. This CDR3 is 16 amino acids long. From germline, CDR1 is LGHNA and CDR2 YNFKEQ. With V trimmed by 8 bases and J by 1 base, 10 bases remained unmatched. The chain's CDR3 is CASDAGQGDINYGYTF. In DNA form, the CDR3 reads TGTGCCAGCGACGCAGGACAGGGGGACATTAACTATGGCTACACCTTC.